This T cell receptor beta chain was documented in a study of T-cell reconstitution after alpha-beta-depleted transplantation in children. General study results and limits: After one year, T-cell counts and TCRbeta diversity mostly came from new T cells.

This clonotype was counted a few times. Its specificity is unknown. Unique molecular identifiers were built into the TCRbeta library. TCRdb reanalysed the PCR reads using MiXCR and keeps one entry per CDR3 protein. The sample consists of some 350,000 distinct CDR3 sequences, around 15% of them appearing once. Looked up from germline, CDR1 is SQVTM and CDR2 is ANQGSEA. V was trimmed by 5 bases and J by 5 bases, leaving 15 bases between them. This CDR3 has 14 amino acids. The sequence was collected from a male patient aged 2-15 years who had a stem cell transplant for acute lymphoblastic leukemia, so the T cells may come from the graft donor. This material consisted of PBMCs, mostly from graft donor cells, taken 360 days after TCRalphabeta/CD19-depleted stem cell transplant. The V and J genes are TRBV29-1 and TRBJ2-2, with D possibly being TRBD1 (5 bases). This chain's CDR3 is CSVLRQGRTGELFF. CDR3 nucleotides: TGCAGCGTTCTACGGCAGGGCCGGACCGGGGAGCTGTTTTTT.